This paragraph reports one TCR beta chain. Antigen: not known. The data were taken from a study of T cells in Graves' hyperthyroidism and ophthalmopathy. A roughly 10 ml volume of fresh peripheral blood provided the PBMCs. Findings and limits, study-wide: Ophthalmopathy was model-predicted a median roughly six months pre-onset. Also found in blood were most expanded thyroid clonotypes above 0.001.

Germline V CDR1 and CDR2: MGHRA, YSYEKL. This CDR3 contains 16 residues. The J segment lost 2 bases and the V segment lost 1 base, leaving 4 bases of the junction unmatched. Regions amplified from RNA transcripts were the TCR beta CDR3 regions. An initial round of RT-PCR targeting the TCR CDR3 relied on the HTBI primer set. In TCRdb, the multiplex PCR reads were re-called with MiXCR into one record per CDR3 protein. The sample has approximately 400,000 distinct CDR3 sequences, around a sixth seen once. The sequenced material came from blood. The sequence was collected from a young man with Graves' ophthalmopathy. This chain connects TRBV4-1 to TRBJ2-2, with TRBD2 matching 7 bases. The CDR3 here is CASSQGLADNTGELFF. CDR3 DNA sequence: TGCGCCAGCAGCCAAGGGCTAGCGGATAACACCGGGGAGCTGTTTTTT.